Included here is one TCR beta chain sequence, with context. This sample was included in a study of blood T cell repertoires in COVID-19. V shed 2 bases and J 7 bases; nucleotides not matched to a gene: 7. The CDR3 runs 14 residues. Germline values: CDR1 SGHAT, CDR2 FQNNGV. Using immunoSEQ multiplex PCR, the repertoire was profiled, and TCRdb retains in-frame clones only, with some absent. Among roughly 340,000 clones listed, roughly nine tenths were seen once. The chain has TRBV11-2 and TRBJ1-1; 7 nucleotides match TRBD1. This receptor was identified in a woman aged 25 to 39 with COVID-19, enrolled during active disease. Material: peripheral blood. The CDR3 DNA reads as TGTGCCAGCAGCTTATCCCCGGGACAGATTGAAGCTTTCTTT. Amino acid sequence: CASSLSPGQIEAFF. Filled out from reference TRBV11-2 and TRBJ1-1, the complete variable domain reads EAGVAQSPRYKIIEKRQSVAFWCNPISGHATLYWYQQILGQGPKLLIQFQNNGVVDDSQLPKDRFSAERLKGVDSTLKIQPAKLEDSAVYLCASSLSPGQIEAFFGQGTRLTVV.